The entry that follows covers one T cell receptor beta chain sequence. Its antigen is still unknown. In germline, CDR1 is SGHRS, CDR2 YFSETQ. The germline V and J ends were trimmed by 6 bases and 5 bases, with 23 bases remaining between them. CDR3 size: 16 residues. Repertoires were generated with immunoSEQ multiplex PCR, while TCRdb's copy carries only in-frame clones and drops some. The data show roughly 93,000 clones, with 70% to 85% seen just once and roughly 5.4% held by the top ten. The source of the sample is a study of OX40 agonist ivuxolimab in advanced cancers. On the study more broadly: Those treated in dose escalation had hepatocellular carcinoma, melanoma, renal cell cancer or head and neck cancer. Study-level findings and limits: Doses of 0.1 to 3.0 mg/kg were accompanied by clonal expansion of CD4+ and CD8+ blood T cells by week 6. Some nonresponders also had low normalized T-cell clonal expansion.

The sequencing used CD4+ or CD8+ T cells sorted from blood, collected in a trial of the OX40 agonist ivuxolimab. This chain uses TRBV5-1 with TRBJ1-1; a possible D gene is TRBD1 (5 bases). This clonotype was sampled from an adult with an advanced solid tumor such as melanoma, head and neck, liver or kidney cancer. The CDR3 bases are TGCGCCAGCACCCCCCGGGGCGACACCGAAGTGACTGAAGCTTTCTTT. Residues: CASTPRGDTEVTEAFF.